This record covers a single T cell receptor beta chain. The antigen is not known. V lost 7 bases, J lost 3 bases, and 11 bases lay in between. This CDR3 contains 12 residues. Germline V gene data show CDR1 as DFQATT and CDR2 as SNEGSKA (reference sequence). Three rounds of nested PCR, following a modified ARM-PCR protocol, produced the TCRbeta library. TCRdb reprocessed the multiplex PCR reads via MiXCR and lists one record per CDR3 protein. The sample records almost 75,000 distinct CDR3 sequences, about two thirds being singletons. The sample comes from a study of tumor and adjacent non-tumor tissue in lung cancer. About the research overall: Patients were aged about 31 to 76, fewer than twelve men and roughly five women, stage I to III. Study-level points and caveats: Normal lung showed higher cumulative top 100 clone frequency than tumor. Significantly higher TCR diversity was found in tumor than normal lung.

RNA was extracted from bulk tissue without any cell sorting. The normal lung tissue was taken more than 3 cm from the tumor edge. This receptor was identified in a woman between 45 and 60 years old with non-small cell lung cancer. Sample: distant non-tumor lung tissue. V is TRBV20-1 and J is TRBJ2-3, with D unresolved. The CDR3 nucleotides are TGCAGTGTTGAAAGTGGGACAGATACGCAGTATTTT. Translating gives CSVESGTDTQYF.